The 27 T cell receptor beta chains presented below share a single source sample, sequenced in a study of identical twins (dated by TCRdb to 2016 to 2017). The method was 5' RACE. Sequencing instrument: Illumina HiSeq 2000. Using fastp trimming at Q25 and MiXCR clonotype assembly, TCRdb reanalyzed the public sequencing data and kept in-frame beta chains. Under each unique CDR3 protein, matching rows form one entry showing the most common genes and DNA. This sample holds approximately 280,000 distinct CDR3 sequences; around 8.8% were observed only once. The ten largest clones represent around 2.1% of the sample. These data also featured in a second study, about yellow fever vaccine responses in identical twins.

Sequenced sample: memory (CD45RO+) T cells sorted from blood. What this sample's cell subset or site label stands for: CD45RO+ enriched T cells. These receptors were obtained from a woman between 18 and 29 years old in good health.

The gene calls are TRBV2 and TRBJ2-5; D possibly corresponds to TRBD2 (7 bases). Germline lookup yields CDR1 SNHLY and CDR2 FYNNEI. The CDR3 extends over 17 amino acids. Trimming pared 7 bases from V and 1 base from J, leaving 22 bases between. The CDR3 DNA follows: TGTGCCAGCAACAGGGTTTCCGGCTCGGGAGGCCAAGAGACCCAGTACTTC. Protein: CASNRVSGSGGQETQYF. Based on the CDR3 plus reference TRBV2 and TRBJ2-5, the full variable domain is EPEVTQTPSHQVTQMGQEVILRCVPISNHLYFYWYRQILGQKVEFLVSFYNNEISEKSEIFDDQFSVERPDGSNFTLKIRSTKLEDSAMYFCASNRVSGSGGQETQYFGPGTRLLVL.

There are a few counts of this clonotype. The genes are TRBV4-1 and TRBJ1-2; the D gene is possibly TRBD1 (5 bases). CDR3 length equals 14 residues. CDR1 and CDR2 from the germline V gene are MGHRA and YSYEKL. Trimming removed 0 bases from V and 8 bases from J, with 13 bases in between. The CDR3 DNA is TGCGCCAGCAGCCAAGATAGACAGCTGAGGGGCTACACCTTC. Translation: CASSQDRQLRGYTF.

This clonotype was counted only a few times. J is TRBJ2-7 and V is TRBV28, with 8 bases matching TRBD1. Trimming at V came to 7 bases and at J to 4 bases, leaving 9 bases not matched to a gene. This CDR3 is 14 amino acids long. Germline loops: CDR1 MDHEN, CDR2 SYDVKM. CDR3 in DNA: TGTGCCAGCACCAGACAGGGGCACGTGTACGAGCAGTACGTC. Translation: CASTRQGHVYEQYV.

This clonotype was picked up a small number of times. The CDR3 bases are TGCGCCAGCAGCTTGGACGCGGGTACTGAAGCTTTCTTT. Residues: CASSLDAGTEAFF. The gene calls are TRBV5-1 and TRBJ1-1, with no clear D. This CDR3 is built from 13 residues. The germline V gene encodes CDR1 SGHRS and CDR2 YFSETQ. With 0 bases removed from V and 5 bases from J, the gap between germline ends came to 8 bases. The full variable domain, in which reference TRBV5-1 and TRBJ1-1 provide the parts outside the CDR3, is KAGVTQTPRYLIKTRGQQVTLSCSPISGHRSVSWYQQTPGQGLQFLFEYFSETQRNKGNFPGRFSGRQFSNSRSEMNVSTLELGDSALYLCASSLDAGTEAFFGQGTRLTVV.

This clonotype was seen ten or more times. This chain connects TRBV5-1 to TRBJ2-1; 10 positions match TRBD2. The V gene's germline CDR1 is SGHRS and CDR2 YFSETQ. V lost 4 bases and J lost 4; bases outside the gene matches: 5. The CDR3 has 15 amino acids. CDR3 DNA sequence: TGCGCCAGCAGCCCGACTAGCGGGCTATACAATGAGCAGTTCTTC. Translation gives CASSPTSGLYNEQFF.

This chain uses TRBV20-1 with TRBJ2-7; 9 nucleotides align to TRBD2. This CDR3 is built from 14 residues. Losses at the gene ends were 1 base for V and 7 bases for J; bases not matched to a gene: 8. CDR1 is DFQATT, CDR2 SNEGSKA, per germline (reference sequence). This CDR3 is CSARVAGALGEQYV. As DNA, the CDR3 is TGCAGTGCTAGAGTAGCGGGGGCCCTGGGGGAGCAGTACGTC.

As to this clonotype: The CDR3 carries no conserved terminal phenylalanine or tryptophan, so it likely arises from a read error. This sequence joins TRBV6-5 and TRBJ1-6; 7 positions agree with TRBD1. V lost 7 bases to trimming and J lost 6 bases; unmatched junction nucleotides: 3. The germline CDR1 and CDR2 sequences are MNHEY and SVGAGI. The CDR3 runs 13 residues. Here the CDR3 DNA reads TGTGCCAGCAATTGGGACAGTAATTCACCCCTCCACCTT. Protein sequence: CASNWDSNSPLHL.

This clonotype was counted ten times or more. This chain joins TRBV6-1 and TRBJ1-5; D is ambiguous. In germline, CDR1 is MNHNS, CDR2 SASEGT. V lost 6 bases and J lost 5, with 11 bases in between. The CDR3 spans 13 residues. CDR3 residues: CASRETAYQPQHF. CDR3 coding DNA: TGTGCCAGCAGAGAGACGGCCTATCAGCCCCAGCATTTT.

This clonotype has a handful of counts. The chain carries TRBV9 and TRBJ2-3, with D maybe TRBD2 (7 bases). Germline V gives CDR1 SGDLS, CDR2 YYNGEE. V was shortened by 0 bases and J by 5 bases, with 13 bases between the two germline ends. The CDR3 has 15 residues. This CDR3 reads CASSVGGGAKDTQYF. As DNA, the CDR3 is TGTGCCAGCAGCGTAGGGGGGGGCGCCAAAGATACGCAGTATTTT.

This clonotype showed up many times. V usage is TRBV20-1 and J usage is TRBJ2-5; maybe TRBD1 (6 bases). Deletions cut 5 bases from V and 4 bases from J, with 17 bases between. Germline CDR1 reads DFQATT; CDR2 reads SNEGSKA (reference sequence). The CDR3 spans 14 residues. The CDR3: CSAPLQGRRETQYF. The CDR3 DNA follows: TGCAGTGCTCCTCTACAGGGAAGGAGAGAGACCCAGTACTTC.

This clonotype was recorded at least ten times. The chain recombines TRBV29-1 with TRBJ1-2, with TRBD1 matching 7 bases. The V segment lost 5 bases and the J segment 2 bases; nucleotides outside the gene matches: 2. Germline CDR1 SQVTM, CDR2 ANQGSEA. This CDR3 comprises 12 residues. The CDR3, as DNA: TGCAGCGTTACAGGGGCCAACTATGGCTACACCTTC. Amino acid sequence: CSVTGANYGYTF.

The V call is TRBV6-1, the J call TRBJ2-1; D remains ambiguous. Germline CDR1 and CDR2: MNHNS and SASEGT. V gave up 7 bases and J gave up 0 bases, with 13 bases separating them. This CDR3 spans 15 amino acids. The CDR3 loop is CASTSDWSSYNEQFF. The DNA for the CDR3 is TGTGCCAGCACCTCTGACTGGAGCTCCTACAATGAGCAGTTCTTC.

Many counts were recorded for this clonotype. The chain uses TRBV20-1 and TRBJ2-3, with 8 bases lining up with TRBD2. CDR3 size: 15 residues. Germline V gives CDR1 DFQATT, CDR2 SNEGSKA (reference sequence). J was trimmed by 2 bases and V by 3 bases; bases with no gene match: 7. DNA for the CDR3: TGCAGTGCTAGGTCCGGGGGGGAGGTCACAGATACGCAGTATTTT. Amino acid sequence: CSARSGGEVTDTQYF.

In its sample, this clonotype was seen many times. The chain is built from TRBV25-1 and TRBJ1-1; D is unresolved. The V gene lost 2 bases and the J gene lost 5 bases, with 6 bases spanning the gap. The CDR3 extends over 12 amino acids. Germline V gives CDR1 MGHDK, CDR2 SYGVNS. CDR3 in DNA: TGTGCCAGCAGTGAAGATGTAACTGAAGCTTTCTTT. Its protein product is CASSEDVTEAFF.

The chain couples TRBV6-1 to TRBJ1-1; TRBD1 aligns across 8 bases. Per the germline V gene, CDR1 is MNHNS and CDR2 is SASEGT. The CDR3 extends over 13 amino acids. Trimming at V came to 7 bases and at J to 8 bases, leaving 9 bases not matched to a gene. CDR3 amino acids: CASTLGQGREAFF. The CDR3 nucleotides read TGTGCCAGCACCCTCGGACAGGGTCGAGAAGCTTTCTTT.

This clonotype has a count of ten or more. The chain has TRBV7-9 and TRBJ2-7, with D possibly TRBD1 on 5 matching bases. V was trimmed by 1 base and J by 0 bases, leaving 13 bases between them. The CDR3 is made up of 16 amino acids. The germline CDR1 and CDR2 sequences are SEHNR and FQNEAQ (reference sequence). CDR3 nucleotides: TGTGCCAGCAGCTTAGGGGGCCCCAGGAGCTCCTACGAGCAGTACTTC. This translates into CASSLGGPRSSYEQYF. The whole variable domain, filled in from reference TRBV7-9 and TRBJ2-7, reads DTGVSQNPRHKITKRGQNVTFRCDPISEHNRLYWYRQTLGQGPEFLTYFQNEAQLEKSRLLSDRFSAERPKGSFSTLEIQRTEQGDSAMYLCASSLGGPRSSYEQYFGPGTRLTVT.

The chain joins TRBV18 to TRBJ2-3, with unresolved D. The CDR3 is made up of 13 amino acids. Trimming removed 3 bases at V and 6 bases at J, with 10 bases between. The germline V gene has CDR1 KGHSH and CDR2 LQKENI. CDR3 sequence (DNA): TGTGCCAGCTCACCGGGTCCCGCGGATACGCAGTATTTT. Translation gives CASSPGPADTQYF.

This clonotype was counted at least ten times. The chain uses TRBV7-2 and TRBJ1-2; D possibly corresponds to TRBD1 (6 bases). The CDR3 totals 16 residues. CDR1 is SGHTA and CDR2 is FQGNSA in the germline V gene. Trimming took 2 bases from V and 0 from J, leaving 13 bases between them. CDR3 DNA sequence: TGTGCCAGCAGCTTATTACCAGGGGACGCTAACTATGGCTACACCTTC. Amino acid sequence: CASSLLPGDANYGYTF.

The rearrangement uses TRBV6-1 and TRBJ1-1, with 8 bases identical to TRBD1. The junction had 6 bases not matched to a gene; V was cut back by 6 bases and J by 0 bases. The CDR3 has 15 amino acids. CDR1 is MNHNS, CDR2 SASEGT, per germline. CDR3 sequence: CASRATGALNTEAFF. CDR3 coding DNA: TGTGCCAGCAGAGCGACAGGGGCGCTGAACACTGAAGCTTTCTTT.

CDR3 protein: CASSRQDRSLEYGYTF. For the CDR3, the DNA is TGTGCCAGCAGCCGACAGGATAGGAGCCTCGAATATGGCTACACCTTC. The chain couples TRBV3-1 to TRBJ1-2; TRBD1 might be the D (6 bases). The V and J ends lost 4 bases and 5 bases respectively, with 20 bases between them. CDR3 length: 16 residues. Germline CDR1 and CDR2: LGHDT and YNNKEL (reference sequence).

This clonotype appeared many times. This chain uses TRBV27 with TRBJ2-4, with D perhaps TRBD1 (6 bases). V was shortened by 5 bases and J by 7 bases, with 12 bases between the two germline ends. CDR1 and CDR2 (germline): MNHEY, SMNVEV (reference sequence). This CDR3 has 13 amino acids. CDR3 DNA: TGTGCCAGCAGTAGGGGGTCTGGTAACATTCAGTACTTC. Protein sequence: CASSRGSGNIQYF.

The CDR3 protein is CSVGSGQLSEQYF. The DNA for the CDR3 is TGCAGCGTTGGGTCAGGACAATTATCCGAGCAGTACTTC. The J gene is TRBJ2-7, the V gene TRBV29-1; D may be TRBD1 (5 bases). V was trimmed by 4 bases and J by 6 bases, leaving 16 bases between them. CDR1 and CDR2 from the germline V gene are SQVTM and ANQGSEA. The CDR3 extends over 13 amino acids.

There are many counts of this clonotype. The chain couples TRBV29-1 to TRBJ2-3, with D uncertain. V lost 4 bases to trimming and J lost 3 bases, with 8 bases between them. Germline assignment: CDR1 SQVTM and CDR2 ANQGSEA. The length of the CDR3 is 12 residues. CDR3 sequence reads: CSVGRGTDTQYF. The CDR3 DNA reads as TGCAGCGTTGGGAGAGGAACAGATACGCAGTATTTT.

In its sample, this clonotype was seen a few times. The chain links TRBV19 to TRBJ2-1; D gene uncertain. Trimming took off 5 bases at V and 1 base at J, with 9 bases between the two ends. CDR1 and CDR2 (germline): LNHDA, SQIVND (reference sequence). The CDR3 contains 14 residues. The CDR3 DNA follows: TGTGCCAGTAGTTCCGCGCCGTCCTACAATGAGCAGTTCTTC. Its protein product is CASSSAPSYNEQFF.

This clonotype was observed a handful of times. This chain connects TRBV19 to TRBJ2-7; possibly TRBD1 for D (6 bases). V lost 7 bases and J lost 5, with 18 bases in between. The CDR3 sequence is 14 residues long. The V gene's germline CDR1 is LNHDA and CDR2 SQIVND (reference sequence). The CDR3 coding sequence is TGTGCCAGTAAACCCTCACAGGGTTCCCACGAGCAGTACTTC. This encodes CASKPSQGSHEQYF.

This clonotype appeared many times. The V and J genes are TRBV28 and TRBJ2-6, with D maybe TRBD2 (5 bases). The CDR3 is made up of 14 amino acids. Trimming pared 7 bases from V and 2 bases from J, leaving 9 bases between. Germline-derived CDR1 and CDR2 are MDHEN and SYDVKM. CDR3 region: CASISAAGANVLTF. As DNA, the CDR3 is TGTGCCAGCATTAGCGCAGCTGGGGCCAACGTCCTGACTTTC.

There are a few counts of this clonotype. The chain combines TRBV6-1 with TRBJ1-1; D possibly corresponds to TRBD1 (6 bases). This CDR3 is 14 amino acids long. V gave up 4 bases and J gave up 5 bases, with 14 bases separating them. Germline loops: CDR1 MNHNS, CDR2 SASEGT. The CDR3 DNA sequence: TGTGCCAGCAGTGGTCGGGGGAGGGGGACTGAAGCTTTCTTT. This codes for CASSGRGRGTEAFF.